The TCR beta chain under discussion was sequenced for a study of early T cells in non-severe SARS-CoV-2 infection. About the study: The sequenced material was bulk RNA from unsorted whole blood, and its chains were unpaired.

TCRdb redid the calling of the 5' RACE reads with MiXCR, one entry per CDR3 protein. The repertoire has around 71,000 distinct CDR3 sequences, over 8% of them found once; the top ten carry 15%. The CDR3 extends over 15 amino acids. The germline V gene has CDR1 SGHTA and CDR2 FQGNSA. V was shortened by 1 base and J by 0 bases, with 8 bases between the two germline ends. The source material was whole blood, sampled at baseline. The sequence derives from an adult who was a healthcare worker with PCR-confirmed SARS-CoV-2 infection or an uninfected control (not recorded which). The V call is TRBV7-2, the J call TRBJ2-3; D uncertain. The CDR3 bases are TGTGCCAGCAGCTTAGTCGCCACTAGCACAGATACGCAGTATTTT. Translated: CASSLVATSTDTQYF.